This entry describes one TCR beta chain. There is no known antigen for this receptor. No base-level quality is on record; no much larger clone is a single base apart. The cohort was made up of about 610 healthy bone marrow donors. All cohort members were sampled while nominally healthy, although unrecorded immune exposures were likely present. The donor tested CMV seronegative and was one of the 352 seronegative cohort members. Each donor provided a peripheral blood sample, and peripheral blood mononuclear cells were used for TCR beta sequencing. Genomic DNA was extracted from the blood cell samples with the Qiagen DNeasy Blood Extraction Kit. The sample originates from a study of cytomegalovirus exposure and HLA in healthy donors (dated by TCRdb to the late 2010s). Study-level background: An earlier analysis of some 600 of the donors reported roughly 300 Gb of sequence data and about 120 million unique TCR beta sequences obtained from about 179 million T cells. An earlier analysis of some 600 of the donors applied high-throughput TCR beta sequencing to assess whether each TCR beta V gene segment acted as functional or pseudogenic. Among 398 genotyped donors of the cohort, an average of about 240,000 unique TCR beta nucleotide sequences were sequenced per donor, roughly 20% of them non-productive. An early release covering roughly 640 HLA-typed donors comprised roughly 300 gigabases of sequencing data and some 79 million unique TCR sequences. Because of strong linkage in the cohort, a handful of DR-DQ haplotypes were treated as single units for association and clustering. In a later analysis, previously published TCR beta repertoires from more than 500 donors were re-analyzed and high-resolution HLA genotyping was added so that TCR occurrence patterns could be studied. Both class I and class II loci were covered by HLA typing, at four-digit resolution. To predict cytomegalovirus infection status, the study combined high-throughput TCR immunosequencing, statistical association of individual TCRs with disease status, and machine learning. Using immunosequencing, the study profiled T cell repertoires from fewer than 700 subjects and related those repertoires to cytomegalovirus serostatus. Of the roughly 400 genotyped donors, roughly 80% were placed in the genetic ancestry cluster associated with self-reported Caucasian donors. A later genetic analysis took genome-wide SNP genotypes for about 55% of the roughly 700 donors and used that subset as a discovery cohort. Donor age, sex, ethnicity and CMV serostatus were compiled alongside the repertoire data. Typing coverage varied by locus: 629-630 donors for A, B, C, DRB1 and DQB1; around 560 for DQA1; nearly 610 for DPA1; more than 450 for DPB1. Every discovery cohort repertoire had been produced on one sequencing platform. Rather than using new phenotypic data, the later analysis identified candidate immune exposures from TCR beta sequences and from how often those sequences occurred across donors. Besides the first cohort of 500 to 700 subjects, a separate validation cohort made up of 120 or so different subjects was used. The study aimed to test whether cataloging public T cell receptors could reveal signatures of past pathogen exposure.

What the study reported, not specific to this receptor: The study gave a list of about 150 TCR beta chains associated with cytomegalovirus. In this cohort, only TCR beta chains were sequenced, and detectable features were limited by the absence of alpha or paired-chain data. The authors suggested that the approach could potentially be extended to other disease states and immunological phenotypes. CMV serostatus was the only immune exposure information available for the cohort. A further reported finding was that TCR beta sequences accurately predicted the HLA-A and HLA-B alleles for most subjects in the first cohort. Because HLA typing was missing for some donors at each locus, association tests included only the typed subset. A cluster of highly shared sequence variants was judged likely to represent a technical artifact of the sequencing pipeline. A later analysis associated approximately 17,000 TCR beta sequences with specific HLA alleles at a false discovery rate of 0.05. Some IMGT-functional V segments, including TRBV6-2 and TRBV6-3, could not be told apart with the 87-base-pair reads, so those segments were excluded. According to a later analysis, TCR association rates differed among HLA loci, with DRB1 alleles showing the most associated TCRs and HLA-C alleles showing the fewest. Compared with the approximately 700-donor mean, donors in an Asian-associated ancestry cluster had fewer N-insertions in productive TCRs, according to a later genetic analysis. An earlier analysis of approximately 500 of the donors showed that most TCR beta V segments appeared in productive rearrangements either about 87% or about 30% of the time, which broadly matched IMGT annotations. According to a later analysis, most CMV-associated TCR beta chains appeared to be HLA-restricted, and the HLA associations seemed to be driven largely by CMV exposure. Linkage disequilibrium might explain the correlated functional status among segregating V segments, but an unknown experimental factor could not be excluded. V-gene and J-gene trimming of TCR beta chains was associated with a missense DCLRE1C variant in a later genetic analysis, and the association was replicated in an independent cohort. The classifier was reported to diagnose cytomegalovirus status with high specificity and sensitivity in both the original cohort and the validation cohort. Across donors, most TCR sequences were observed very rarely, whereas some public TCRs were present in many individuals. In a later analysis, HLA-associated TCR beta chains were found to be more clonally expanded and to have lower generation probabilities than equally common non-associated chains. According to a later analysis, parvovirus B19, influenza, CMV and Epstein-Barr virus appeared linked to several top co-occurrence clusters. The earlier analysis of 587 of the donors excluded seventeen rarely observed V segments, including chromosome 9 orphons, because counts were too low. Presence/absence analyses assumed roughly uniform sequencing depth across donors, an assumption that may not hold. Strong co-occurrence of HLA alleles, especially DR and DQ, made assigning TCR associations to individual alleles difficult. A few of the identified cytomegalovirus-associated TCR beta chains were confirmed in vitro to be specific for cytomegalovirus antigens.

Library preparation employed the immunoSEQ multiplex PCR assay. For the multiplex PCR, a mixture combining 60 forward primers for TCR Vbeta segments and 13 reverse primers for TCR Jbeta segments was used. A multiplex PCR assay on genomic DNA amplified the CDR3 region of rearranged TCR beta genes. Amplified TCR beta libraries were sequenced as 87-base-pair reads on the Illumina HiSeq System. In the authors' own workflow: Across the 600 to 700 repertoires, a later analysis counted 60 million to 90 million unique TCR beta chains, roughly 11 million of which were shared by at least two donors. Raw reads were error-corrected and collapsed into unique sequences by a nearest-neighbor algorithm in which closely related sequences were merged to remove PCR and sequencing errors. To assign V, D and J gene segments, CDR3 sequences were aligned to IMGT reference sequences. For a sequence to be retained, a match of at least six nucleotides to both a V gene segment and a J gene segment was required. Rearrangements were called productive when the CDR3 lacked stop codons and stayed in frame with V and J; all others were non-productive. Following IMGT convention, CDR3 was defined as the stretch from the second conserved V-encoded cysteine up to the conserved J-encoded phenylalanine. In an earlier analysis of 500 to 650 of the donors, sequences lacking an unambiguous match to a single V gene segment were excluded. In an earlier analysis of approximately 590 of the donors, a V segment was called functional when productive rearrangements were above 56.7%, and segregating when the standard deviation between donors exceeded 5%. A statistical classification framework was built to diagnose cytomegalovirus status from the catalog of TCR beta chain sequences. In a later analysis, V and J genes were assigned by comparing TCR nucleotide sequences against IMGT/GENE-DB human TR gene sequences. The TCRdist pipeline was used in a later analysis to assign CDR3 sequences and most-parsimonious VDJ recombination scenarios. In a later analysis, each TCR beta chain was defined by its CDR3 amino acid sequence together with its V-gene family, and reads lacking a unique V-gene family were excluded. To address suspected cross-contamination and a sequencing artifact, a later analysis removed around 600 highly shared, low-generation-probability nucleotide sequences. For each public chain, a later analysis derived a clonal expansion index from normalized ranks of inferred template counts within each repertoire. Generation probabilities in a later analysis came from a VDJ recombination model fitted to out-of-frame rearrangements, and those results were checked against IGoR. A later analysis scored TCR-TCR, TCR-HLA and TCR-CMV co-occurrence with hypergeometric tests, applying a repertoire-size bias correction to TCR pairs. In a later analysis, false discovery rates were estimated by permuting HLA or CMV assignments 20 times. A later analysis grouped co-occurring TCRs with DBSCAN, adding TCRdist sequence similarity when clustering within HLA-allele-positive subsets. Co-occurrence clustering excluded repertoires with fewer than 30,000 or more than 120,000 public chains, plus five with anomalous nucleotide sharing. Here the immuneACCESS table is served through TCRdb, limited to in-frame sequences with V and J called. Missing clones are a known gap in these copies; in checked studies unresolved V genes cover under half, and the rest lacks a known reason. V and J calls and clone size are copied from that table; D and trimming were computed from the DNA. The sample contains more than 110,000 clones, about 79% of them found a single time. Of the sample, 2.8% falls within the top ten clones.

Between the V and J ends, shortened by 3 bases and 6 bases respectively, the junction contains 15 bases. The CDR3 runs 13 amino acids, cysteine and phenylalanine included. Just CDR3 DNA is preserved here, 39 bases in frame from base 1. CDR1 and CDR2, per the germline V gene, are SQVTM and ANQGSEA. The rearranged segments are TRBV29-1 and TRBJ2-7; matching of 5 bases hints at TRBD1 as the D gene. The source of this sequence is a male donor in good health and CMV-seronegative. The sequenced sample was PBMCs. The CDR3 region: CSVEWQGGSEQYF. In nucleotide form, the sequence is TGCAGCGTTGAGTGGCAGGGTGGAAGCGAGCAGTACTTC.